What follows are 30 T cell receptor beta chains derived from one specimen sequenced in a study of glioma-infiltrating T cells. Using RNA template, CDR3s of TCR alpha and beta were amplified with iRepertoire arm-PCR. TCRdb passed the multiplex PCR reads through MiXCR, listing each CDR3 protein once. This sample has fewer than 200,000 distinct CDR3 sequences, with 30% to 40% found just once. Sequenced: glioma tissue, nonneoplastic brain tissue, or PBMCs (not recorded which). These receptors were obtained from a human donor with low-grade glioma or glioblastoma, undergoing nonglioma brain surgery, or in good health (not recorded which).

Many counts were recorded for this clonotype. The junction shows a germline mismatch at one end, possibly a read error. The CDR3 here is CASSYGQGYGQYF. CDR3 nucleotides: TGTGCCAGCAGTTACGGCCAAGGCTACGGGCAGTACTTC. The chain employs TRBV6-5 and TRBJ2-7; D remains ambiguous. Germline assignment: CDR1 MNHEY and CDR2 SVGAGI. This CDR3 contains 13 residues.

This clonotype was detected ten times or more. The J gene is TRBJ2-1, the V gene TRBV4-1; D unresolved. Germline V gene lookup returns CDR1 MGHRA and CDR2 YSYEKL. V lost 1 base and J 10 bases, leaving 11 bases between the germline ends. This CDR3 is 13 amino acids long. The chain's CDR3 is CASSQVRVEEQFF. The CDR3 nucleotides are TGCGCCAGCAGCCAAGTCAGAGTAGAGGAGCAGTTCTTC.

The chain uses TRBV6-2 or TRBV6-3 and TRBJ2-1, with 8 nucleotides matching TRBD2. With V trimmed by 2 bases and J by 0 bases, 6 bases remained unmatched. The CDR3 loop spans 17 amino acids. Germline lookup yields CDR1 MNHEY and CDR2 SVGEGT. The CDR3 loop is CASSYGWSGSSYNEQFF. For the CDR3, the DNA is TGTGCCAGCAGTTACGGTTGGAGCGGGAGCTCCTACAATGAGCAGTTCTTC.

Ten or more counts support this clonotype. The J gene is TRBJ1-3, the V gene TRBV12-3 or TRBV12-4, with 7 bases that match TRBD1. Trimming cost V 7 bases and J 4 bases; bases outside gene matches: 7. The CDR3 contains 14 residues. CDR3 coding DNA: TGTGCCAGCATCAGAACAGGGGTCGGAAACACCATATATTTT. It is translated as CASIRTGVGNTIYF.

In this sample, this clonotype turned up a few times. The chain employs TRBV9 and TRBJ2-7; D call uncertain. V was shortened by 0 bases and J by 1 base, with 8 bases between the two germline ends. Germline-derived CDR1 and CDR2 are SGDLS and YYNGEE. The CDR3 has 14 amino acids. The CDR3 DNA reads as TGTGCCAGCAGCGTAGAAGCAGGTTCCTACGAGCAGTACTTC. Its translation is CASSVEAGSYEQYF.

As regards this clonotype: Germline is not matched at one junction end, which may reflect a read error. The chain joins TRBV5-4 to TRBJ2-1, with 13 bases fitting TRBD2. The germline gives CDR1 SGHNT, CDR2 YYREEE (reference sequence). The CDR3 consists of 16 residues. In DNA form, the CDR3 reads TGTTCCAGCAGTCCATCTAGACTAGCGGGAGGCCATGAGCAGTTCTTC. Translating it yields CSSSPSRLAGGHEQFF.

The genes are TRBV6-5 and TRBJ2-7; 10 bases align to TRBD2. Germline CDR1 and CDR2: MNHEY and SVGAGI. The ends lost 4 bases at V and 5 bases at J; junction bases unmatched: 14. This CDR3 is built from 17 residues. The CDR3 nucleotides are TGTGCCAGCAGTTCGAAACCACTAGCGGGACCTACCGACGAGCAGTACTTC. Its translation: CASSSKPLAGPTDEQYF.

The chain combines TRBV18 with TRBJ2-7, with 9 bases identical to TRBD1. The V and J ends lost 5 bases and 7 bases, in that order; junction bases with no gene match: 12. The germline CDR1 and CDR2 sequences are KGHSH and LQKENI. CDR3 length: 15 residues. CDR3 DNA sequence: TGTGCCAGCTCATTCCCCGGGACAGGGACTCGGGAGCAGTACTTC. Protein product: CASSFPGTGTREQYF.

This clonotype has only a few counts. The V call is TRBV29-1, the J call TRBJ1-2; D gene unclear. The CDR3 has 13 amino acids. The V end lost 5 bases, the J end lost 8 bases, and 18 bases lay between the germline ends. Germline V gene data show CDR1 as SQVTM and CDR2 as ANQGSEA. Written as DNA, the CDR3 is TGCAGCGTTTCGCCAGGACTCAAGTGGGGCTACACCTTC. Translating it yields CSVSPGLKWGYTF.

Ten or more counts support this clonotype. CDR3 DNA sequence: TGCAGTGCTAGAGGGCTGGGGGGAGAGACCCAGTACTTC. Amino acids: CSARGLGGETQYF. The chain carries TRBV20-1 and TRBJ2-5; TRBD2 might be the D (6 bases). The CDR3 contains 13 residues. The germline CDR1 and CDR2 sequences are DFQATT and SNEGSKA (reference sequence). V dropped 1 base and J dropped 4 bases, with 10 bases sitting between them.

Turning to this clonotype: A much larger clone lies a single base off, so this may be a read error. The chain recombines TRBV18 with TRBJ2-1; D is ambiguous. Looked up from germline, CDR1 is KGHSH and CDR2 is LQKENI. The CDR3 length is 12 residues. The V end was cut by 1 base, the J end by 12 bases, with 10 bases between. CDR3 bases: TGTGCCAGCTCACCACTTGCCGTTGGGCAGTTCTTC. Translating gives CASSPLAVGQFF.

This clonotype appeared many times. The rearrangement joins TRBV6-4 to TRBJ2-3, with D possibly matching TRBD2 (6 bases). Germline CDR1 MRHNA, CDR2 SNTAGT. The CDR3 extends over 14 amino acids. Trimming left V 4 bases short and J 9 bases short, with 17 bases between. This chain's CDR3 is CASSVGGEHTTQYF. CDR3 nucleotide sequence: TGTGCCAGCAGTGTGGGGGGAGAACACACGACGCAGTATTTT.

A word on this clonotype: Possible read error: a much larger clone is one base away. The genes are TRBV6-4 and TRBJ2-1; TRBD2 aligns across 8 bases. Germline CDR1 and CDR2: MRHNA and SNTAGT. CDR3 length: 14 residues. CDR3 protein: CASSEAGEHNDQFF. In DNA form, the CDR3 reads TGTGCCAGCAGTGAAGCGGGAGAACACAATGATCAGTTCTTC.

This clonotype was seen repeatedly, ten times or more. V gene TRBV6-1 combines with J gene TRBJ2-5, with D uncertain. Trimming left V 7 bases short and J 5 bases short, with 17 bases between. The CDR3 has 14 amino acids. The V gene's germline CDR1 is MNHNS and CDR2 SASEGT. CDR3 residues: CASKKALVGETQYF. The CDR3 DNA is TGTGCCAGCAAGAAGGCCCTAGTGGGTGAGACCCAGTACTTC.

This clonotype was detected ten times or more. The chain recombines TRBV24-1 with TRBJ2-7; D possibly corresponds to TRBD2 (6 bases). The CDR3 runs to 13 residues. Per the germline V gene, CDR1 is KGHDR and CDR2 is SFDVKD. Trimming pared 5 bases from V and 3 bases from J, leaving 10 bases between. The CDR3 bases are TGTGCCACCAGTGCAGGCGGGAACTACGAGCAGTACTTC. Its translation: CATSAGGNYEQYF.

This clonotype was seen many times. The V and J genes are TRBV6-1 and TRBJ2-4, with 10 bases that match TRBD1. Germline CDR1 is MNHNS and CDR2 is SASEGT. With V trimmed by 8 bases and J by 6 bases, 13 bases remained unmatched. The CDR3 sequence is 16 residues long. The chain's CDR3 is CASLSWQTGGRNIQYF. CDR3 in DNA: TGTGCCAGCCTAAGTTGGCAGACAGGGGGCCGAAACATTCAGTACTTC.

This clonotype was picked up many times. The chain recombines TRBV29-1 with TRBJ1-1; TRBD1 matches 7 bases. The CDR3 length is 14 residues. Unmatched junction bases numbered 9, after V lost 5 bases and J lost 3 bases. Germline lookup yields CDR1 SQVTM and CDR2 ANQGSEA. The CDR3 region has the DNA TGCAGCGTTTCGCGGACAGGAAGGGACACTGAAGCTTTCTTT. Its translation is CSVSRTGRDTEAFF.

V gene TRBV6-1 combines with J gene TRBJ1-3; D not resolved. V shed 7 bases and J shed 0 bases, with 19 bases lying between them. The V gene's germline CDR1 is MNHNS and CDR2 SASEGT. The CDR3 loop spans 17 amino acids. CDR3 sequence: CASNHHRKGVSGNTIYF. DNA for the CDR3: TGTGCCAGCAATCACCACCGCAAGGGAGTCTCTGGAAACACCATATATTTT.

This clonotype was counted at least ten times. The V gene is TRBV20-1, the J gene TRBJ2-5; D call uncertain. Germline V gives CDR1 DFQATT, CDR2 SNEGSKA (reference sequence). Deletions cut 1 base from V and 4 bases from J, with 10 bases between. CDR3 length equals 13 residues. CDR3 in DNA: TGCAGTGCTAGAGTACGTGGAAGAGAGACCCAGTACTTC. This gives the protein CSARVRGRETQYF.

The rearrangement uses TRBV10-3 and TRBJ2-7, with 9 nucleotides matching TRBD1. Germline CDR1 ENHRY, CDR2 SYGVKD. V gave up 9 bases and J gave up 6 bases; unmatched junction bases: 9. This CDR3 contains 13 residues. The CDR3 DNA follows: TGTGCCATGCGCGGGACAGGGATGGTCGAGCAGTACTTC. Protein sequence: CAMRGTGMVEQYF.

The chain uses TRBV7-9 and TRBJ2-2; perhaps D is TRBD1 or TRBD2 (5 bases each). Looked up from germline, CDR1 is SEHNR and CDR2 is FQNEAQ (reference sequence). The V and J ends lost 1 base and 1 base respectively, with 13 bases between them. CDR3 length: 17 residues. This chain's CDR3 is CASSLEGSRGNTGELFF. Here the CDR3 DNA reads TGTGCCAGCAGCTTAGAAGGGTCGAGGGGGAACACCGGGGAGCTGTTTTTT. The full variable domain, completed using reference TRBV7-9 and TRBJ2-2, is DTGVSQNPRHKITKRGQNVTFRCDPISEHNRLYWYRQTLGQGPEFLTYFQNEAQLEKSRLLSDRFSAERPKGSFSTLEIQRTEQGDSAMYLCASSLEGSRGNTGELFFGEGSRLTVL.

Comments on this clonotype: This may stem from a read error, because a much larger clone lies one nucleotide away. This chain joins TRBV29-1 and TRBJ2-7; D gene uncertain. Between the trimmed V and J ends, which lost 1 base and 4 bases, there was a span of 14 bases. Per the germline V gene, CDR1 is SQVTM and CDR2 is ANQGSEA. This CDR3 contains 14 residues. Here the CDR3 DNA reads TGCAGCGTTGAAGTGAGGAGTCGGGCTTACGAGCAGTACTTC. This codes for CSVEVRSRAYEQYF.

This chain connects TRBV29-1 to TRBJ2-7; the match to TRBD1 covers 10 bases. CDR1 SQVTM and CDR2 ANQGSEA come from the germline V gene. The J segment lost 7 bases and the V segment lost 4 bases, leaving 16 bases of the junction unmatched. The CDR3 length is 16 residues. As DNA, the CDR3 is TGCAGCGTTGGGCCGAACTCCGGGACAGGGGTCGGGGAGCAGTACTTC. As protein: CSVGPNSGTGVGEQYF.

On this clonotype itself: Given a much more abundant clone one base away, this may be a read error. The rearrangement joins TRBV3-1 to TRBJ2-7; weak D call: TRBD1 (5 bases). The closer fit of TRBJ1-2 to the DNA end suggests the J call may be wrong. Per germline, CDR1 LGHDT and CDR2 YNNKEL (reference sequence). The CDR3 extends over 15 amino acids. Here the CDR3 DNA reads TGTGCCAGCAGCCTAAAGGCGGGACTGAGGGATGGCTACACCTTC. It yields the protein CASSLKAGLRDGYTF.

Points on this clonotype: This may be a read error, as it is one base from a much larger clone. The CDR3 is CASSREYRDHSKEFF. DNA of the CDR3: TGTGCCAGCAGCCGGGAATACCGGGACCACTCAAAGGAGTTCTTC. The rearrangement joins TRBV4-2 to TRBJ2-1; D may be TRBD1 or TRBD2 (5 bases each). Germline V lookup: CDR1 LGHNA, CDR2 YNFKEQ. The V end was cut by 4 bases, the J end by 14 bases, with 24 bases between. The CDR3 runs 15 residues.

At least ten counts were recorded for this clonotype. V is TRBV7-3 and J is TRBJ2-2; 8 bases map to TRBD1. Looked up from germline, CDR1 is SGHTA and CDR2 is FQGTGA. The CDR3 extends over 14 amino acids. Trimming took 4 bases from V and 7 from J; bases not matched to a gene: 5. CDR3 coding DNA: TGTGCCAGCAGCTCGGACAGGGCGGACGGGGAGCTGTTTTTT. Protein sequence: CASSSDRADGELFF.

This chain uses TRBV20-1 with TRBJ2-1, with TRBD2 matching over 7 bases. This CDR3 contains 15 residues. Looked up from germline, CDR1 is DFQATT and CDR2 is SNEGSKA (reference sequence). J was trimmed by 2 bases and V by 3 bases; bases with no gene match: 7. The CDR3 nucleotides are TGCAGTGCTAGTCATTCTAGCGGTACCTACAATGAGCAGTTCTTC. Translating it yields CSASHSSGTYNEQFF.

A word on this clonotype: A read error may explain this, as a much larger clone is one base away. This chain links TRBV11-2 with TRBJ1-1, with a possible D match to TRBD1 (6 bases). CDR1 is SGHAT and CDR2 is FQNNGV in the germline V gene. V was clipped by 5 bases and J by 5 bases, with 18 bases between them. This CDR3 has 15 amino acids. CDR3 in DNA: TGTGCCAGCAGCCTACAGGGACATGGGGGGACTGAAGCTTTCTTT. This codes for CASSLQGHGGTEAFF.

This clonotype was seen at least ten times. This CDR3 reads CASTDRLTYEQYF. CDR3 coding DNA: TGTGCCAGCACGGACAGATTAACCTACGAGCAGTACTTC. The chain has TRBV6-1 and TRBJ2-7; D perhaps matches TRBD1 (6 bases). Germline V lookup: CDR1 MNHNS, CDR2 SASEGT. The CDR3 spans 13 residues. V was cut by 7 bases and J by 2 bases, with 12 bases left in between.

On this clonotype itself: Possible read error: a much larger clone is one base away. The chain has TRBV4-1 and TRBJ1-6, with TRBD1 matching over 7 bases. Per germline, CDR1 MGHRA and CDR2 YSYEKL. The junction had 7 bases not matched to a gene; V was cut back by 4 bases and J by 7 bases. The CDR3 sequence is 15 residues long. In nucleotides, the CDR3 is TGCGCCAGCAGCCCTAAGACAGGGCCAAATTCACCCCTCCACTTT. Translated, it gives CASSPKTGPNSPLHF.